This TCR beta chain was profiled in a study of blood T cell repertoires in COVID-19. Study in general: Material from acute and convalescent COVID-19 was sourced from the United States, Italy and Spain. PBMCs, B-cell-depleted T cells, or T cells provided the cDNA or gDNA that made up the material.

Original analysis: Amplifying reference gene primers gave estimates of nucleated cell counts. Repertoires were generated with immunoSEQ multiplex PCR, while TCRdb's copy carries only in-frame clones and drops some. For V, J and clone size, that table is used; D and trimming come from the DNA. The repertoire holds under 150,000 clones, with roughly 80% as singletons. This CDR3 region has 15 residues. V lost 2 bases, J lost 6 bases, and 15 bases lay in between. Per the germline V gene, CDR1 is SGDLS and CDR2 is YYNGEE. V gene TRBV9 combines with J gene TRBJ2-1; tentatively, D is TRBD1 (6 bases). The TCR was taken from a man between 45 and 60 years old with acute or convalescent COVID-19. The sample comprised peripheral blood. CDR3 sequence (DNA): TGTGCCAGCAGCGTCGGGGACACCCAGGTCAATGAGCAGTTCTTC. Encoded protein: CASSVGDTQVNEQFF.